The present T cell receptor (beta chain) was sequenced within a study of vaccination and CD4 T cells after COVID-19. Turning to the study itself: Median time from COVID diagnosis to post-COVID sampling was more than 95 days (35 to 161).

Looked up from germline, CDR1 is SGHVS and CDR2 is FNYEAQ. This CDR3 has 13 amino acids. The V segment lost 5 bases and the J segment 10 bases; nucleotides outside the gene matches: 8. Treatment: approximately nine-day PBMC culture with coronavirus spike peptide pools or control peptides (ViraFEST assay). Antigen-specific T cells were expanded with peptide pools by ViraFEST, and TCRs were then sequenced. This clonotype was observed once. The antigen remains undetermined. At the Johns Hopkins FTIC core, DNA taken from cultured CD4+ T cells was sequenced by way of the Oncomine TCR Beta short-read assay. One entry per CDR3 protein, called by TCRdb with MiXCR from the PCR reads. Of about 20,000 distinct CDR3 sequences listed, around three fifths are singletons.

The chain uses TRBV7-6 and TRBJ2-1; the match to TRBD2 covers 7 bases. Sequencing input: CD4+ T cells from blood, cultured in vitro. The source is a human donor who had recovered from COVID-19. CDR3 in amino acids: CASSQGTNSEQFF. The CDR3 DNA follows: TGTGCCAGCAGCCAAGGGACTAATAGCGAGCAGTTCTTC. The whole variable domain, remainder taken from reference TRBV7-6 and TRBJ2-1, is GAGVSQSPRYKVTKRGQDVALRCDPISGHVSLYWYRQALGQGPEFLTYFNYEAQQDKSGLPNDRFSAERPEGSISTLTIQRTEQRDSAMYRCASSQGTNSEQFFGPGTRLTVL.